This TCR beta chain stems from a study of blood T cell repertoires in COVID-19 (TCRdb year 2020). About the investigation overall: The collaborator samples originated in the United States, Italy and Spain and spanned the acute and convalescent phases of COVID-19. The material from the prospective study consisted of cDNA or gDNA derived from T cells, B-cell-depleted T cells, or PBMCs. Where HLA class I and class II types were available, the types were taken from metadata supplied by the sample provider, not from assay-based typing. A freely available public database, intended as a resource for researchers studying the immune response to SARS-CoV-2, is where the repertoires were released. The dataset comprised deeply sampled blood TCRbeta repertoires from subjects exposed to, actively infected with, or recovered from COVID-19. Samples came from the ongoing ImmuneRACE study (first 160 participants) plus 1,254 subjects from 6 global collaborators. Sample metadata almost always included a de-identified subject ID, COVID-19 status, age in years and sex. What the study reported, not specific to this receptor: The quantity of clinical and demographic metadata differed by source and by participant and was supplied without curation.

TCRbeta CDR3 regions were amplified from genomic DNA by means of the immunoSEQ Assay, a bias-controlled multiplex PCR. As for the authors' bioinformatics: The number of nucleated cells in each sample was estimated from the amplification of reference gene primers within the assay. Sequence reads were collapsed and filtered to measure the absolute abundance of every unique TCRbeta CDR3 rearrangement. For each sample, productive Simpson clonality was calculated as the square root of Simpson's diversity index across productive rearrangements. As stored in TCRdb, this immuneACCESS dataset retains in-frame rearrangements with V and J assigned. A fraction of the clones does not appear; measured against another copy, unresolved V genes explain less than half of the discrepancy, and the remainder lacks a known reason. That table gives V, J and clone size, and the DNA gave D and trimming. The sample records fewer than 350,000 clones, around 90% of which are singletons. Of the sample, over 3.5% is held by the ten largest clones.

Trimming removed 3 bases from V and 4 bases from J, leaving 15 bases between the germline ends. Sequences MNHNS (CDR1) and SASEGT (CDR2) are obtained from the germline V gene. The CDR3 contains 15 residues, cysteine and phenylalanine counted. Only CDR3 DNA is held: 45 bases, read in frame from base 1. Enrolling through a virtual design, the prospective study's participants ranged in age from roughly 18 to 89 years and lived across more than 20 United States geographic areas. In the prospective study, cohorts were assigned on the basis of participant-reported clinical history obtained from a screening survey and a study questionnaire. Mobile phlebotomists in the prospective study collected whole blood, serum and a nasopharyngeal or oropharyngeal swab from every participant. Over an approximately 2-month period, participants in the prospective study had the option of providing additional blood draws and questionnaires. Blood samples from the prospective study were shipped frozen or at room temperature prior to DNA extraction.

As regards this clone: The target of this receptor is not known. It has no much larger one-base neighbor in the sample; base qualities were not kept.

Source material: PBMCs or T cells enriched from blood (not recorded which). The sequence joins TRBV6-1 to TRBJ2-5; the D gene is unclear. This sequence originates from a woman aged 25 to 39 with acute COVID-19. In nucleotide form, the sequence is TGTGCCAGCAGTGATTGGTGGTTGCCCGGAGAGACCCAGTACTTC. Its protein is CASSDWWLPGETQYF.